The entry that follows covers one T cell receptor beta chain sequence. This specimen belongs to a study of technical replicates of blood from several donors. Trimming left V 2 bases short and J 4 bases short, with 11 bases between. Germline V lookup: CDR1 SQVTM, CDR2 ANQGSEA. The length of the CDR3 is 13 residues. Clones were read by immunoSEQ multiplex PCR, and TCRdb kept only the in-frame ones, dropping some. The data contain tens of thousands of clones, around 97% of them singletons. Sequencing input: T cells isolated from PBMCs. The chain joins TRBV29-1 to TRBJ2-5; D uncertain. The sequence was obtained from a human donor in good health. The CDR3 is CSVERGLGETQYF. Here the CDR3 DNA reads TGCAGCGTTGAAAGAGGTCTAGGAGAGACCCAGTACTTC.